Listed below are T cell receptor beta chains from one sample, sequenced in a study of blood T cell repertoires in COVID-19. Clones were sequenced by immunoSEQ multiplex PCR, and TCRdb holds only the in-frame ones, with some missing. This sample carries approximately 250,000 clones, around nine tenths of them seen once, and the ten largest clones take about 8.8%. Sequences were obtained from peripheral blood. Receptors were obtained from a man aged 35 to 55 with active or convalescent COVID-19. CDR3s include the opening cysteine and the closing phenylalanine or tryptophan. D genes are given only for firm matches. Clone size is given for some rows only: seen once, a few or many times, or a class if the clone is expanded.

. | TRBJ1-1 | . | TRBV11-3 | TGTGCCAGCAGCTTACAGGGAGGGGACTCTGAAGCTTTCTTT | CASSLQGGDSEAFF
. | TRBJ1-1 | . | TRBV2 | TGTGCCAGCAGTGTCGACAGTTACACTGAAGCTTTCTTT | CASSVDSYTEAFF
TRBD1 | TRBJ2-2 | . | TRBV18 | TGTGCCAGCTCAGCAAACAGGGGCGACACCGGGGAGCTGTTTTTT | CASSANRGDTGELFF
. | TRBJ2-7 | . | TRBV24-1 | TGTGCCACCAGCTCCCCGAGCGACAGCTCCTACGAGCAGTACTTC | CATSSPSDSSYEQYF
. | TRBJ2-3 | . | TRBV5-1 | TGCGCCAGCAGCTTGGCCATTCTAGGAGGGGATACGCAGTATTTT | CASSLAILGGDTQYF
. | TRBJ1-5 | . | TRBV12-3/TRBV12-4 | TGTGCCAGCAGTCTCAATCAGCCCCAGCATTTT | CASSLNQPQHF
. | TRBJ2-3 | . | TRBV6-5 | TGTGCCAGCAGGGAGACAGTGTTAGATACGCAGTATTTT | CASRETVLDTQYF
TRBD2 | TRBJ2-1 | . | TRBV27 | TGTGCCGTCGGGGGGGCCCTAAATGAGCAGTTCTTC | CAVGGALNEQFF
TRBD2 | TRBJ2-7 | . | TRBV10-2 | TGCGCCAGCCCCGACGGGGGGAGCTCCTACGAGCAGTACTTC | CASPDGGSSYEQYF
TRBD2 | TRBJ2-3 | few | TRBV9 | TGTGCCAGCAGCCGCGGGGGTTGGTCAGATACGCAGTATTTT | CASSRGGWSDTQYF
. | TRBJ2-2 | . | TRBV11-2 | TGTGCCAGCAGCCCAGGCGGGCGGGGACCGGGCCCCGGGGAGCTGTTTTTT | CASSPGGRGPGPGELFF
TRBD2 | TRBJ2-7 | . | TRBV9 | TGTGCCAGCAGTGAAAGAGGACTAGCGGGTGAAGAGCAGTACTTC | CASSERGLAGEEQYF
TRBD2 | TRBJ2-2 | . | TRBV27 | TGTGCCAGCAGTCTAGCGGGGCGCGGGACCGGGGAGCTGTTTTTT | CASSLAGRGTGELFF
. | TRBJ1-6 | . | TRBV24-1 | TGTGCCACCAGTGCAGGGTTGAATTCACCCCTCCACTTT | CATSAGLNSPLHF
. | TRBJ2-3 | . | TRBV7-9 | TGTGCCAGCAGCGCTACCCCCGGGGTGGGAGAAAGCACAGATACGCAGTATTTT | CASSATPGVGESTDTQYF
. | TRBJ1-6 | . | TRBV7-9 | TGTGCCAGCAGCATAGAGATGGGGAGTCTCTCACCCCTCCACTTT | CASSIEMGSLSPLHF
. | TRBJ1-1 | few | TRBV7-6 | TGTGCCAGCAGCTTAGCGTCGGGAGCGGGGGGCACTGAAGCTTTCTTT | CASSLASGAGGTEAFF
. | TRBJ2-3 | once | TRBV19 | TGTGCCAGTAGTATACCCGGCACAGATACGCAGTATTTT | CASSIPGTDTQYF
. | TRBJ1-6 | . | TRBV30 | TGTGCCTGGAGCCAAGACTCTAATTCACCCCTCCACTTT | CAWSQDSNSPLHF
. | TRBJ1-5 | . | TRBV6-6 | TGTGCCACCCTCCTAGATCAGCCCCAGCATTTT | CATLLDQPQHF
. | TRBJ1-6 | . | TRBV15 | TGTGCCACCAGCAGTAACAGAAATTCACCCCTCCACTTT | CATSSNRNSPLHF
. | TRBJ1-6 | . | TRBV3-1/TRBV3-2 | TGTGCCAGCAGCCCCACGGCAGGGACATTCGGTTCACCCCTCCACTTT | CASSPTAGTFGSPLHF
. | TRBJ2-7 | . | TRBV4-1 | TGCGCCAGCAGCCAAGAAAAGGGGGATTACCTCTCCTACGAGCAGTACTTC | CASSQEKGDYLSYEQYF
. | TRBJ2-5 | . | TRBV30 | TGTGCCTGGACCCTCTCGGGAGAGACCCAGTACTTC | CAWTLSGETQYF
. | TRBJ2-3 | . | TRBV25-1 | TGTGCCAGCAGTGAATGGGAGCAAGATACGCAGTATTTT | CASSEWEQDTQYF
TRBD1 | TRBJ2-1 | . | TRBV13 | TGTGCCAGCAGCGACCGGGACAGGGACTACAATGAGCAGTTCTTC | CASSDRDRDYNEQFF
TRBD1 | TRBJ2-1 | . | TRBV5-1 | TGCGCCAGCAGCCCGGACAGGGGGGGGTATGAGCAGTTCTTC | CASSPDRGGYEQFF
TRBD1 | TRBJ2-1 | . | TRBV7-6 | TGTGCCAGCAGCTTCTCGGACAGGGTAATCAATGAGCAGTTCTTC | CASSFSDRVINEQFF
. | TRBJ1-2 | . | TRBV29-1 | TGCAGCGTTCGTGAGGGCTACACCTTC | CSVREGYTF
TRBD1 | TRBJ2-7 | . | TRBV10-2 | TGCGCCAGCAGTGAGTCGATTGGACAGGGGGAGTACTTC | CASSESIGQGEYF
TRBD1 | TRBJ2-1 | . | TRBV24-1 | TGTGCCACCAGTGACCTTTCAACGACAGGGCTGGAAAATGAGCAGTTCTTC | CATSDLSTTGLENEQFF
. | TRBJ1-2 | few | TRBV28 | TGTGCCAGCAGCGCAGGGGAAAACTATGGCTACACCTTC | CASSAGENYGYTF
TRBD1 | TRBJ1-2 | once | TRBV6-6 | TGTGCCAGCAGTACTGGGACAGGAAATGGCTACACCTTC | CASSTGTGNGYTF
. | TRBJ1-5 | . | TRBV21-1 | TGTGCCCGCCCAGGGCCCAGGCCTTACAATCAGCCCCAGCATTTT | CARPGPRPYNQPQHF
TRBD1 | TRBJ1-1 | many | TRBV2 | TGTGCCAGCAGCAGGGACAGGGGGAACACTGAAGCTTTCTTT | CASSRDRGNTEAFF
. | TRBJ2-7 | once | TRBV5-4 | TGTGCCAGCAGCTTGTTTGGGCAGAGCTACGAGCAGTACTTC | CASSLFGQSYEQYF
TRBD2 | TRBJ2-3 | few | TRBV28 | TGTGCCAGCAGACTAGCGGGGGACAACACAGATACGCAGTATTTT | CASRLAGDNTDTQYF
. | TRBJ2-2 | once | TRBV7-9 | TGTGCCAGCAGCTTAGAACGCAGTAAAGGGGGCACCGGGGAGCTGTTTTTT | CASSLERSKGGTGELFF
. | TRBJ1-2 | . | TRBV19 | TGTGCCAGTAAGGGGGAGAACTATGGCTACACCTTC | CASKGENYGYTF